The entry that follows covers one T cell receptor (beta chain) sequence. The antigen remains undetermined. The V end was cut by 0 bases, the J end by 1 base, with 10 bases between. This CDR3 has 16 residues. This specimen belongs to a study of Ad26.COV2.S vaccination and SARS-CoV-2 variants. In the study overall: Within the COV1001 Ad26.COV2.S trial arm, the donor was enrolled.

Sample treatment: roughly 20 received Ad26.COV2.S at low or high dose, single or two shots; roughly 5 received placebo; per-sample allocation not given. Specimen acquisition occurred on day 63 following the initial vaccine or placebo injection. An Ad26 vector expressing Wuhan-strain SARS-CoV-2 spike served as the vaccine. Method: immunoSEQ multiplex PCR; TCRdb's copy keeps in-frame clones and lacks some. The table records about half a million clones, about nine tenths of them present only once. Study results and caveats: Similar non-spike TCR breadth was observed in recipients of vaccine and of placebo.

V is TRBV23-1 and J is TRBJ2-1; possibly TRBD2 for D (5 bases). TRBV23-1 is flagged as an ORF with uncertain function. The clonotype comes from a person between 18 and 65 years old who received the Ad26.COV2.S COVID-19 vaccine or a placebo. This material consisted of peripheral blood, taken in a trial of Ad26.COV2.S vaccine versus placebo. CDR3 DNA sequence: TGCGCCAGCAGTCAATCGGGCCGCGGGTCCTACAATGAGCAGTTCTTC. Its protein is CASSQSGRGSYNEQFF.